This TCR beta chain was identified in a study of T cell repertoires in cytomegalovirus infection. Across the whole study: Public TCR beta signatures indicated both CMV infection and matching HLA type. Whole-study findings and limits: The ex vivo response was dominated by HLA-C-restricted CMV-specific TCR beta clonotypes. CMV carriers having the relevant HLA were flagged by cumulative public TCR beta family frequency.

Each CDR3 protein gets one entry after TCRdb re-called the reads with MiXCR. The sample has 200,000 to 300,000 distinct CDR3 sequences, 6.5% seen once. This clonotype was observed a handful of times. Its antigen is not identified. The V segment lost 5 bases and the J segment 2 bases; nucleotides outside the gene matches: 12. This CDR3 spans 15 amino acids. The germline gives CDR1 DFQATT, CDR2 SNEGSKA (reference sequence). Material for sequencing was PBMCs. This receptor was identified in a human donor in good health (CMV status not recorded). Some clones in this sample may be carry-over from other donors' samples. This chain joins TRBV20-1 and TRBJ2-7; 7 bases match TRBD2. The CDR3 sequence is CSASPGSGATYEQYF. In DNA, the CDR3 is TGCAGTGCTTCCCCTGGGAGCGGGGCTACCTACGAGCAGTACTTC.